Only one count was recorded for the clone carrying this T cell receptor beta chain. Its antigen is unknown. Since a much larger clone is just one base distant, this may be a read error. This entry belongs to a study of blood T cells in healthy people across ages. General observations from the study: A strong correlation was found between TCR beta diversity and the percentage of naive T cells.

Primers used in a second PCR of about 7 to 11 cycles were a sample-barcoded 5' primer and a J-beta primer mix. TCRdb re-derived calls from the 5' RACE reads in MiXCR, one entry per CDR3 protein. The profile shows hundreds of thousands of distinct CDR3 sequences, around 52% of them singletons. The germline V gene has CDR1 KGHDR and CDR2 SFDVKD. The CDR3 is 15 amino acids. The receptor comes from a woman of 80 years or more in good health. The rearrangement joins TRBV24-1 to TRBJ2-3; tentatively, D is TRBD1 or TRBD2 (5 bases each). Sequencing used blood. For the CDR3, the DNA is TGTGCCGCCAGTGACCCGAGGGTGGGGGCAGATACGCAGTATTTT. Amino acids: CAASDPRVGADTQYF.